These 30 T cell receptor beta chains were sequenced from one sample in a study of response to subunit inactivated influenza vaccine. TCRdb called the RT-PCR reads again in MiXCR, with one record for every CDR3 protein. Of over 300,000 distinct CDR3 sequences listed, around a fifth are singletons. Source: PBMCs from blood, taken about 20 months after vaccination. These receptors were collected from a man between 50 and 75 years old who received an inactivated influenza vaccine.

The chain links TRBV4-3 to TRBJ1-6; D is unresolved. With 0 bases removed from V and 8 bases from J, the gap between germline ends came to 14 bases. The CDR3 has 16 residues. Germline V gene lookup returns CDR1 LGHNA and CDR2 YSLEER. The CDR3 here is CASSQDGNQEYSPLHF. CDR3 DNA: TGCGCCAGCAGCCAAGATGGGAACCAGGAGTATTCACCCCTCCACTTT.

This chain uses TRBV20-1 with TRBJ1-6; D gene uncertain. V dropped 0 bases and J dropped 6 bases, with 6 bases sitting between them. The CDR3 totals 13 residues. Germline-derived CDR1 and CDR2 are DFQATT and SNEGSKA (reference sequence). This CDR3 is CSARDTINSPLHF. In DNA, the CDR3 is TGCAGTGCTAGAGATACGATTAATTCACCCCTCCACTTT.

CDR3 DNA sequence: TGCAGCGTTGAAGCACAGGGAGGCACTGAAGCTTTCTTT. The encoded protein is CSVEAQGGTEAFF. J is TRBJ1-1 and V is TRBV29-1; D is perhaps TRBD1 (6 bases). The CDR3 has 13 amino acids. From germline, CDR1 is SQVTM and CDR2 ANQGSEA. Trimming took off 1 base at V and 4 bases at J, with 10 bases between the two ends.

The chain is built from TRBV7-9 and TRBJ1-4; TRBD1 matches 10 bases. The length of the CDR3 is 16 residues. The germline gives CDR1 SEHNR, CDR2 FQNEAQ (reference sequence). Losses at the gene ends were 5 bases for V and 3 bases for J; bases not matched to a gene: 6. The CDR3, as DNA: TGTGCCAGCAGCGATTTGGACAGGGGGGCTAATGAAAAACTGTTTTTT. Its protein is CASSDLDRGANEKLFF.

This rearrangement joins TRBV9 to TRBJ1-1, with 7 bases matching TRBD1. Germline lookup yields CDR1 SGDLS and CDR2 YYNGEE. V gave up 4 bases and J gave up 6 bases; unmatched junction bases: 15. The CDR3 totals 16 residues. As DNA, the CDR3 is TGTGCCAGCAGCCCCCAGACAGGGCTACCTCTTGCTGAAGCTTTCTTT. Protein: CASSPQTGLPLAEAFF.

The J gene is TRBJ2-4, the V gene TRBV13; D is perhaps TRBD1 or TRBD2 (5 bases each). Looked up from germline, CDR1 is PRHDT and CDR2 is FYEKMQ (reference sequence). V lost 5 bases and J 1 base, leaving 24 bases between the germline ends. The CDR3 runs to 19 residues. CDR3 in amino acids: CASSQLTLGTVTAKNIQYF. The CDR3, as DNA: TGTGCCAGCAGCCAGTTGACCCTCGGGACGGTAACGGCCAAAAACATTCAGTACTTC.

J is TRBJ1-3 and V is TRBV4-3, with D uncertain. V lost 1 base, J lost 0 bases, and 10 bases lay in between. The CDR3 runs to 16 residues. In germline, CDR1 is LGHNA, CDR2 YSLEER. The CDR3 bases are TGCGCCAGCAGCCAAGGGACCGGAGGCTCTGGAAACACCATATATTTT. Protein product: CASSQGTGGSGNTIYF.

For this clonotype: Being one base from a much bigger clone, this may be a read error. This chain connects TRBV14 to TRBJ1-1; D is undetermined. CDR1 SGHDN and CDR2 FVKESK come from the germline V gene. The CDR3 loop spans 15 amino acids. DNA of the CDR3: TGTGCCAGCAGCCAATTCTCGGACCAGAACACTGAAGCTTTATTT. It is translated as CASSQFSDQNTEALF.

The CDR3 here is CASSHRTGTAYNEQFF. CDR3 nucleotide sequence: TGTGCCAGCAGCCACCGAACCGGGACAGCTTACAATGAGCAGTTCTTC. This chain links TRBV3-1 with TRBJ2-1; TRBD1 matches 7 bases. The germline V gene encodes CDR1 LGHDT and CDR2 YNNKEL (reference sequence). V gave up 3 bases and J gave up 4 bases; unmatched junction bases: 9. CDR3 length: 16 amino acids.

There are a few counts of this clonotype. The chain uses TRBV6-1 and TRBJ1-1, with D perhaps TRBD1 (6 bases). The germline V gene has CDR1 MNHNS and CDR2 SASEGT. The ends were cut back, 6 bases at V and 0 bases at J, with 17 bases in the middle. This CDR3 is 16 amino acids long. CDR3 nucleotide sequence: TGTGCCAGCAGGGATCAGGGGCTAATTATGAACACTGAAGCTTTCTTT. It is translated as CASRDQGLIMNTEAFF.

This chain uses TRBV7-2 with TRBJ2-5, with TRBD1 identical over 7 bases. V lost 4 bases and J lost 3; bases outside the gene matches: 5. The CDR3 runs 14 residues. CDR1 and CDR2 from the germline V gene are SGHTA and FQGNSA. CDR3 region: CASSWGQIKETQYF. For the CDR3, the DNA is TGTGCCAGCAGCTGGGGACAGATAAAAGAGACCCAGTACTTC.

V gene TRBV6-5 combines with J gene TRBJ2-7; 9 bases agree with TRBD1. V lost 6 bases to trimming and J lost 2 bases; unmatched junction nucleotides: 5. The CDR3 covers 14 residues. From germline, CDR1 is MNHEY and CDR2 SVGAGI. The CDR3 here is CASSYRGPTYEQYF. CDR3 nucleotides: TGTGCCAGCAGCTACAGGGGGCCCACCTACGAGCAGTACTTC.

V is TRBV19 and J is TRBJ1-1, with D tentatively TRBD1 (6 bases). Trimming removed 10 bases at V and 1 base at J, with 13 bases between. CDR3 length: 13 residues. CDR1 and CDR2 (germline): LNHDA, SQIVND (reference sequence). In DNA, the CDR3 is TGTGCCACCTCGGACAGATGGAACACTGAAGCTTTCTTT. It specifies CATSDRWNTEAFF. Full variable domain (rest looked up from reference TRBV19 and TRBJ1-1): DGGITQSPKYLFRKEGQNVTLSCEQNLNHDAMYWYRQDPGQGLRLIYYSQIVNDFQKGDIAEGYSVSREKKESFPLTVTSAQKNPTAFYLCATSDRWNTEAFFGQGTRLTVV.

The chain couples TRBV29-1 to TRBJ1-2, with D tentatively TRBD1 (5 bases). Germline V gene lookup returns CDR1 SQVTM and CDR2 ANQGSEA. This CDR3 has 12 amino acids. V gave up 5 bases and J gave up 4 bases, with 11 bases separating them. The CDR3 loop is CSVRQPPYGYTF. Here the CDR3 DNA reads TGCAGCGTTCGACAGCCTCCCTATGGCTACACCTTC.

The chain has TRBV19 and TRBJ2-7, with 7 bases that match TRBD1. J lost 1 base, V lost 3 bases, and 3 bases had no gene match. CDR1 is LNHDA and CDR2 is SQIVND in the germline V gene (reference sequence). The CDR3 totals 14 residues. In nucleotides, the CDR3 is TGTGCCAGTAGTATGGGGACAGCTTCCTACGAGCAGTACTTC. Amino acids: CASSMGTASYEQYF.

This chain connects TRBV5-1 to TRBJ2-5; tentatively, D is TRBD2 (6 bases). V dropped 6 bases and J dropped 3 bases, with 6 bases sitting between them. Germline V CDR1 and CDR2: SGHRS, YFSETQ. The CDR3 has 11 residues. The CDR3: CASTGEETQYF. The DNA of the CDR3 is TGCGCCAGCACGGGGGAAGAGACCCAGTACTTC.

The chain links TRBV6-1 to TRBJ2-2; 8 nucleotides match TRBD2. Germline trimming cut 5 bases from V and 0 bases from J; bases unmatched to any gene: 5. The V gene's germline CDR1 is MNHNS and CDR2 SASEGT. CDR3 length: 16 residues. Here the CDR3 DNA reads TGTGCCAGCAGTCGATCCGGGGGGGCGAACACCGGGGAGCTGTTTTTT. The encoded protein is CASSRSGGANTGELFF.

This clonotype appeared a single time. The chain is built from TRBV5-8 and TRBJ2-1; perhaps TRBD2 as D (5 bases). The V end lost 6 bases, the J end lost 7 bases, and 14 bases lay between the germline ends. CDR1 and CDR2 (germline): SGHTS, YDEGEE. CDR3 length: 13 amino acids. The CDR3 loop reads CASTLIGENEQFF. The DNA of the CDR3 is TGTGCCAGCACCCTCATCGGGGAGAATGAGCAGTTCTTC.

This chain joins TRBV4-2 and TRBJ2-7; perhaps TRBD1 as D (6 bases). The CDR3 is made up of 14 amino acids. The V gene lost 4 bases and the J gene lost 2 bases, with 12 bases spanning the gap. Germline CDR1 and CDR2: LGHNA and YNFKEQ. The CDR3 protein is CASSLYRDPYEQYF. As DNA, the CDR3 is TGTGCCAGCAGCCTTTACAGGGATCCCTACGAGCAGTACTTC.

This clonotype showed up just a few times. The chain recombines TRBV20-1 with TRBJ2-7, with D possibly TRBD1 on 6 matching bases. The CDR3 is 15 residues long. V was cut by 3 bases and J by 0 bases, with 15 bases left in between. Germline assignment: CDR1 DFQATT and CDR2 SNEGSKA (reference sequence). CDR3 protein: CSARLVGHSSYEQYF. CDR3 bases: TGCAGTGCTAGGCTGGTGGGACATAGCTCCTACGAGCAGTACTTC.

V is TRBV27 and J is TRBJ1-5, with TRBD1 matching over 7 bases. Germline assignment: CDR1 MNHEY and CDR2 SMNVEV (reference sequence). J gave up 11 bases and V 4 bases, and 17 bases lay outside the gene matches. This CDR3 comprises 16 residues. CDR3 loop: CASSYLTGVGVWAQHF. The CDR3 nucleotides read TGTGCCAGCAGTTACCTAACAGGGGTGGGGGTTTGGGCCCAGCATTTT.

This clonotype was detected ten times or more. The chain links TRBV2 to TRBJ1-4, with no clear D. The CDR3 covers 14 residues. Between the trimmed V and J ends, which lost 6 bases and 0 bases, there was a span of 8 bases. Germline V gene data show CDR1 as SNHLY and CDR2 as FYNNEI. CDR3 sequence: CASRKQATNEKLFF. CDR3 in DNA: TGTGCCAGCAGGAAACAAGCAACTAATGAAAAACTGTTTTTT.

For the CDR3, the DNA is TGTGCCATCAGTGCAACAGTCTCTGGAAACACCATATATTTT. The encoded protein is CAISATVSGNTIYF. The rearrangement uses TRBV10-3 and TRBJ1-3; D is unclear. The V and J ends lost 4 bases and 0 bases respectively, with 7 bases between them. The CDR3 extends over 14 amino acids. Germline CDR1 is ENHRY and CDR2 is SYGVKD.

This clonotype was seen more than once but under ten times. V is TRBV10-1 and J is TRBJ2-2; D unclear. Per the germline V gene, CDR1 is WNHNN and CDR2 is SYGVQD (reference sequence). V shed 0 bases and J shed 6 bases, with 5 bases lying between them. CDR3 length equals 13 residues. CDR3 in DNA: TGCGCCAGCAGTGAGTCTTACGCCGGGGAGCTGTTTTTT. This codes for CASSESYAGELFF.

In its sample, this clonotype was seen a few times. The rearrangement links TRBV4-1 to TRBJ2-7; no reliable D call. Germline V gene data show CDR1 as MGHRA and CDR2 as YSYEKL. This CDR3 contains 12 residues. V was shortened by 0 bases and J by 5 bases, with 5 bases between the two germline ends. The CDR3 DNA sequence: TGCGCCAGCAGCCAAGATTACCACGAGCAGTACTTC. This gives the protein CASSQDYHEQYF.

CDR3 DNA sequence: TGTGCCAGCAGTTACTCTGAAGTATCCAGAGGCGGCTACACCTTC. Protein: CASSYSEVSRGGYTF. V is TRBV6-2 or TRBV6-3 and J is TRBJ1-2; D is ambiguous. The CDR3 consists of 15 residues. V was shortened by 0 bases and J by 8 bases, with 16 bases between the two germline ends. Germline V CDR1 and CDR2: MNHEY, SVGEGT.

The chain employs TRBV7-2 and TRBJ2-1; TRBD2 agrees at 10 bases. Germline values: CDR1 SGHTA, CDR2 FQGNSA. After removal of 5 bases from V and 7 bases from J, the junction contained 11 bases not matched to a gene. The CDR3 has 16 amino acids. As DNA, the CDR3 is TGTGCCAGCAGCCCACCACTAGCGGGACCTCCAAATGAGCAGTTCTTC. This gives the protein CASSPPLAGPPNEQFF. Full variable domain (remainder filled in from reference TRBV7-2 and TRBJ2-1): GAGVSQSPSNKVTEKGKDVELRCDPISGHTALYWYRQSLGQGLEFLIYFQGNSAPDKSGLPSDRFSAERTGGSVSTLTIQRTQQEDSAVYLCASSPPLAGPPNEQFFGPGTRLTVL.

In this sample, this clonotype turned up once. The V call is TRBV21-1, the J call TRBJ2-7; the D call TRBD1 from the table was never checked on the DNA. TRBV21-1 is a pseudogene. This CDR3 spans 15 amino acids. In DNA, the CDR3 is TGTGCCACAGTGGGAAACAGGGGGCCCTCCTACGAGCAGTACTTC. Translating gives CATVGNRGPSYEQYF.

The CDR3 nucleotides read TGTGCCAGCAGTTCCACAGGGGTTAGGGAGACCCAGTACTTC. It yields the protein CASSSTGVRETQYF. The rearrangement links TRBV12-3 or TRBV12-4 to TRBJ2-5; TRBD1 aligns across 7 bases. The CDR3 contains 14 residues. V dropped 4 bases and J dropped 5; count of bases not matched to a gene: 7.

This clonotype was recorded at least ten times. The V gene is TRBV20-1, the J gene TRBJ1-5; D gene unclear. V was trimmed by 3 bases and J by 0 bases, leaving 6 bases between them. CDR3 length: 13 amino acids. CDR1 DFQATT and CDR2 SNEGSKA come from the germline V gene (reference sequence). CDR3 coding DNA: TGCAGTGCTAGGGGCTATAGCAATCAGCCCCAGCATTTT. Translated: CSARGYSNQPQHF.